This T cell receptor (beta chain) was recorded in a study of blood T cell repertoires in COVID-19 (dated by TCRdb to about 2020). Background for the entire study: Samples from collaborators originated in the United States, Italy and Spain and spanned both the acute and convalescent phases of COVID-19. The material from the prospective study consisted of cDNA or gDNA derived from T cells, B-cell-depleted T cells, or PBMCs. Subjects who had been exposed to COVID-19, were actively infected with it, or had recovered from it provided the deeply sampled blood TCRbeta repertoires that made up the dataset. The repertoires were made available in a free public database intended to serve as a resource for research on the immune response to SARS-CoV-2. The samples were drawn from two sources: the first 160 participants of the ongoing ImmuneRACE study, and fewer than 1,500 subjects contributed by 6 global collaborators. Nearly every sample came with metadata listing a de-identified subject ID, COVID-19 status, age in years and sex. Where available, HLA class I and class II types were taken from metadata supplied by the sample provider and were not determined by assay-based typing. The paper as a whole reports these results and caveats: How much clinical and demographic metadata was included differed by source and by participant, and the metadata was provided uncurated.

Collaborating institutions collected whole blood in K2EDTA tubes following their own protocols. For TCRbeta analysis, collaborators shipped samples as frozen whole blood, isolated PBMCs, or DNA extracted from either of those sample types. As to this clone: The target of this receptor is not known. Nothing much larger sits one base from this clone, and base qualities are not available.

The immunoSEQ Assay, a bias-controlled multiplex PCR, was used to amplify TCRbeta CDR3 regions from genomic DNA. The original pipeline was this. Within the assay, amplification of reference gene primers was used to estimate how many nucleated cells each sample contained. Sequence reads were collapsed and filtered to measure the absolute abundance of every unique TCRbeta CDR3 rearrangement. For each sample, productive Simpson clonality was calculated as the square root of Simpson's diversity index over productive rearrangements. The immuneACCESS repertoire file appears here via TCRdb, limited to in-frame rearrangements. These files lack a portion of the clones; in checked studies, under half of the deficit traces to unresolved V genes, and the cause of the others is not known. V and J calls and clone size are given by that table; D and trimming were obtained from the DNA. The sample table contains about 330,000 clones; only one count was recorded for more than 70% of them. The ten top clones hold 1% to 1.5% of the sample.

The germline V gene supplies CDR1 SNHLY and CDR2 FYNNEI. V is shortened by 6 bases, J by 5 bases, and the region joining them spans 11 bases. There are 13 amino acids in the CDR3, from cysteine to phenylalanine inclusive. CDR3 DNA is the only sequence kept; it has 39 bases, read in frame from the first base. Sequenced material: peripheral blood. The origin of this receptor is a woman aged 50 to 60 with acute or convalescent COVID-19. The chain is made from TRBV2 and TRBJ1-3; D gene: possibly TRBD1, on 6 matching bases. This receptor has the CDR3 CASSRTGRNTIYF. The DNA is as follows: TGTGCCAGCAGCCGCACAGGGAGAAACACCATATATTTT.